The rows below give T cell receptor beta chains drawn from one sample of a study of T cell responses to AZD1222 COVID-19 vaccine. Here immunoSEQ multiplex PCR was the method, and the copy in TCRdb shows in-frame clones only, minus some. The repertoire holds roughly 99,000 clones, with roughly 90% as singletons. Sequencing was performed on peripheral blood, taken 28 days after the second AZD1222 dose. The receptors derive from an adult who received the AZD1222 COVID-19 vaccine. The CDR3 runs from the conserved cysteine through the conserved F or W. A D gene is named only where the DNA matches it firmly. Size values are once, few and many counts, or a class for expanded clones, and some rows have none.

j_gene: TRBJ2-7
abundance: -
d_gene: TRBD1
v_gene: TRBV30
CDR3nt: TGTGCCTGGGACCAGACAGGGTATGACGAGCAGTACTTC
CDR3aa: CAWDQTGYDEQYF

j_gene: TRBJ1-1
abundance: -
d_gene: -
v_gene: TRBV9
CDR3nt: TGTGCCAGCACGAAAAGTGGGGTGAACACTGAAGCTTTCTTT
CDR3aa: CASTKSGVNTEAFF

j_gene: TRBJ2-7
abundance: once
d_gene: TRBD2
v_gene: TRBV4-1
CDR3nt: TGCGCCAGCAGCCCGTCAGTGGGACTACGCCTTAACTACGAGCAGTACTTC
CDR3aa: CASSPSVGLRLNYEQYF

j_gene: TRBJ1-6
abundance: -
d_gene: TRBD1
v_gene: TRBV30
CDR3nt: TGTGCCTGGAGCGGGACAGCCATCCGACCCAATTCACCCCTCCACTTT
CDR3aa: CAWSGTAIRPNSPLHF

j_gene: TRBJ1-1
abundance: -
d_gene: -
v_gene: TRBV3-1/TRBV3-2
CDR3nt: TGTGCCAGCGAGCAGGGCGTTGAAGCTTTCTTT
CDR3aa: CASEQGVEAFF

j_gene: TRBJ2-7
abundance: -
d_gene: -
v_gene: TRBV16
CDR3nt: TGTGCCAGCAGCCTCGCGGGTGACGAGCAGTACTTC
CDR3aa: CASSLAGDEQYF

j_gene: TRBJ2-7
abundance: -
d_gene: TRBD1
v_gene: TRBV7-2
CDR3nt: TGTGCCAGCAGCATAGGGACAGGCTACGAGCAGTACTTC
CDR3aa: CASSIGTGYEQYF

j_gene: TRBJ2-1
abundance: once
d_gene: TRBD2
v_gene: TRBV3-1/TRBV3-2
CDR3nt: TGTGCCAGCAGCCTTAGCGGGAGAGCTTACAATGAGCAGTTCTTC
CDR3aa: CASSLSGRAYNEQFF

j_gene: TRBJ2-1
abundance: -
d_gene: -
v_gene: TRBV30
CDR3nt: TGTGCCTGGAGTCGGGTACATACTGAGCAGTTCTTC
CDR3aa: CAWSRVHTEQFF

j_gene: TRBJ1-6
abundance: -
d_gene: -
v_gene: TRBV6-5
CDR3nt: TGTGCCAGCAGTTACTCGCGGGGGCTATCGCCCCTCCACTTT
CDR3aa: CASSYSRGLSPLHF

j_gene: TRBJ1-2
abundance: -
d_gene: -
v_gene: TRBV19
CDR3nt: TGTGCCAGTACCCCGGGACGTGCCGGAGGCTATGGCTACACCTTC
CDR3aa: CASTPGRAGGYGYTF

j_gene: TRBJ2-3
abundance: -
d_gene: -
v_gene: TRBV7-2
CDR3nt: TGTGCCAGCAGCTTCCAGAGCACAGATACGCAGTATTTT
CDR3aa: CASSFQSTDTQYF

j_gene: TRBJ2-3
abundance: -
d_gene: -
v_gene: TRBV7-3
CDR3nt: TGTGCCAGCAGCGCCGGGGCAGGATCGAATACGCAGTATTTT
CDR3aa: CASSAGAGSNTQYF

j_gene: TRBJ2-7
abundance: -
d_gene: -
v_gene: TRBV28
CDR3nt: TGTGCCAGCAGTCTGTTCACTGCCCCCTACGAGCAGTACTTC
CDR3aa: CASSLFTAPYEQYF

j_gene: TRBJ2-7
abundance: -
d_gene: TRBD1
v_gene: TRBV23-1
CDR3nt: TGCGCCAGCAGTCAATCTAGGGGGCGCGAGCAGTACTTC
CDR3aa: CASSQSRGREQYF

j_gene: TRBJ2-5
abundance: -
d_gene: TRBD2
v_gene: TRBV27
CDR3nt: TGTGCCAGCAGCATAAGCGGGAGAATACAAGAGACCCAGTACTTC
CDR3aa: CASSISGRIQETQYF

j_gene: TRBJ2-1
abundance: -
d_gene: -
v_gene: TRBV6-1
CDR3nt: TGTGCCAGCAGTGAAGTATCTAACAATGAGCAGTTCTTC
CDR3aa: CASSEVSNNEQFF

j_gene: TRBJ1-5
abundance: -
d_gene: -
v_gene: TRBV18
CDR3nt: TGTGCCAGCTCACCGACCTCGGGGGGGAGCGGCAATCAGCCCCAGCATTTT
CDR3aa: CASSPTSGGSGNQPQHF

j_gene: TRBJ2-2
abundance: -
d_gene: -
v_gene: TRBV28
CDR3nt: TGTGCCAGCAGTTTCTTGGCGGGGGAGCTGTTTTTT
CDR3aa: CASSFLAGELFF

j_gene: TRBJ2-5
abundance: -
d_gene: -
v_gene: TRBV12-3/TRBV12-4
CDR3nt: TGTGCCAGCAGTTTTGCCCCTTTGGAGGCCCAGTACTTC
CDR3aa: CASSFAPLEAQYF

j_gene: TRBJ1-1
abundance: -
d_gene: -
v_gene: TRBV3-1/TRBV3-2
CDR3nt: TGTGCCAGCAGCCAAGAATTCACGGGGACTATGAACACTGAAGCTTTCTTT
CDR3aa: CASSQEFTGTMNTEAFF

j_gene: TRBJ2-3
abundance: -
d_gene: TRBD2
v_gene: TRBV30
CDR3nt: TGTGCCTGGAGTCCGGGACTAGCTATCCGTTCGGATACGCAGTATTTT
CDR3aa: CAWSPGLAIRSDTQYF

j_gene: TRBJ1-2
abundance: -
d_gene: -
v_gene: TRBV6-6
CDR3nt: TGTGCCATAACAGGGAGCTATGGCTACACCTTC
CDR3aa: CAITGSYGYTF

j_gene: TRBJ1-1
abundance: -
d_gene: TRBD1
v_gene: TRBV13
CDR3nt: TGTGCCAGCAGCTTAGTGACAGGGACTGAAGCTTTCTTT
CDR3aa: CASSLVTGTEAFF

j_gene: TRBJ1-4
abundance: -
d_gene: -
v_gene: TRBV7-2
CDR3nt: TGTGCCAGCAGCCCACAAGGAGAAAAACTGTTTTTT
CDR3aa: CASSPQGEKLFF

j_gene: TRBJ1-4
abundance: -
d_gene: -
v_gene: TRBV23-1
CDR3nt: TGCGCCACAAGTCGGGGGGCGCCAGGAAAACTGTTTTTT
CDR3aa: CATSRGAPGKLFF

j_gene: TRBJ2-1
abundance: -
d_gene: -
v_gene: TRBV6-1
CDR3nt: TGTGCCAGCAGGGGGAGCTCCTACAATGAGCAGTTCTTC
CDR3aa: CASRGSSYNEQFF

j_gene: TRBJ2-7
abundance: once
d_gene: TRBD2
v_gene: TRBV6-5
CDR3nt: TGTGCCAGCAGGACGGGACTAGCGTTTACCTACGAGCAGTACTTC
CDR3aa: CASRTGLAFTYEQYF

j_gene: TRBJ1-1
abundance: -
d_gene: -
v_gene: TRBV6-2/TRBV6-3
CDR3nt: TGTGCCAGCAGTCACCCCCGGGCCCCCGGGGTAACTTTCTTT
CDR3aa: CASSHPRAPGVTFF

j_gene: TRBJ2-2
abundance: -
d_gene: -
v_gene: TRBV5-4
CDR3nt: TGTGCCAGCAGCTTCGGGGGTTTCACCGGGGAGCTGTTTTTT
CDR3aa: CASSFGGFTGELFF

j_gene: TRBJ1-2
abundance: -
d_gene: -
v_gene: TRBV28
CDR3nt: TGTGCCAGCAGTCCGACCGGGACACCGGCCTATGGCTACACCTTC
CDR3aa: CASSPTGTPAYGYTF

j_gene: TRBJ2-7
abundance: -
d_gene: -
v_gene: TRBV27
CDR3nt: TGTGCCAGCAGTTATAACCGGGACAAGGTCTCCTACGAGCAGTACTTC
CDR3aa: CASSYNRDKVSYEQYF

j_gene: TRBJ1-6
abundance: once
d_gene: -
v_gene: TRBV4-2
CDR3nt: TGTGCCAGCAGCCAAGGTTCCCAGGGTAATTCACCCCTCCACTTT
CDR3aa: CASSQGSQGNSPLHF

j_gene: TRBJ2-7
abundance: -
d_gene: TRBD1
v_gene: TRBV11-2
CDR3nt: TGTGCCAGCAGCTTAAATGTCGGACAGGACTACGAGCAGTACTTC
CDR3aa: CASSLNVGQDYEQYF

j_gene: TRBJ1-4
abundance: -
d_gene: -
v_gene: TRBV5-1
CDR3nt: TGCGCCAGCAGCTTGGCCTCAGGGAATGAAAAACTGTTTTTT
CDR3aa: CASSLASGNEKLFF

j_gene: TRBJ1-1
abundance: -
d_gene: -
v_gene: TRBV7-2
CDR3nt: TGTGCCAGCAGCTTAGTGCACGGGATCGGCACTGAAGCTTTCTTT
CDR3aa: CASSLVHGIGTEAFF

j_gene: TRBJ1-2
abundance: -
d_gene: -
v_gene: TRBV10-3
CDR3nt: TGTGCCATCAGTGAGTCAGGGGATGGCTACACCTTC
CDR3aa: CAISESGDGYTF

j_gene: TRBJ2-1
abundance: -
d_gene: -
v_gene: TRBV6-5
CDR3nt: TGTGCCAGCAGTTACGCAGACACGGCCTACAATGAGCAGTTCTTC
CDR3aa: CASSYADTAYNEQFF

j_gene: TRBJ2-6
abundance: -
d_gene: -
v_gene: TRBV6-5
CDR3nt: TGTGCCAGCAAGACGAAGAGCTCTGGGGCCAACGTCCTGACTTTC
CDR3aa: CASKTKSSGANVLTF

j_gene: TRBJ1-3
abundance: -
d_gene: -
v_gene: TRBV19
CDR3nt: TGTGCCAGTAGTGGGCAGAGCTCTGGAAACACCATATATTTT
CDR3aa: CASSGQSSGNTIYF